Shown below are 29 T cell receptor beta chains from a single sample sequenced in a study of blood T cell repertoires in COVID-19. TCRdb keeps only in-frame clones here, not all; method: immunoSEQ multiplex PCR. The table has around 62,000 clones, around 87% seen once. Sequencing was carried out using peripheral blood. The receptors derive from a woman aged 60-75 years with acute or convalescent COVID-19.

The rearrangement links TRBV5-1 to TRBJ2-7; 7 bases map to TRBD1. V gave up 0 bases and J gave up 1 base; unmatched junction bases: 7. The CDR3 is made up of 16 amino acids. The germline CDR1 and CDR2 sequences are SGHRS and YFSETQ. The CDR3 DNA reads TGCGCCAGCAGCTTGGGGTCCCGACAGGGATCCTACGAGCAGTACGTC. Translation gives CASSLGSRQGSYEQYV.

The chain's CDR3 is CASRFSGGNTGELFF. In nucleotides, the CDR3 is TGTGCCAGCAGATTTAGCGGGGGAAACACCGGGGAGCTGTTTTTT. The V gene is TRBV7-6, the J gene TRBJ2-2, with 9 bases lining up with TRBD2. Germline loops: CDR1 SGHVS, CDR2 FNYEAQ. The CDR3 is 15 amino acids. With 6 bases clipped from V and 2 bases from J, the junction kept 4 bases outside the gene matches.

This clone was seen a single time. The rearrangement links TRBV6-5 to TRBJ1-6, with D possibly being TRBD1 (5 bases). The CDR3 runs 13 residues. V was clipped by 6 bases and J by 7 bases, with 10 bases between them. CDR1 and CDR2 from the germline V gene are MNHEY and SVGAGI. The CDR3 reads CASRQTENSPLHF. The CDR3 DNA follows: TGTGCCAGCAGGCAGACAGAAAATTCACCCCTCCACTTT.

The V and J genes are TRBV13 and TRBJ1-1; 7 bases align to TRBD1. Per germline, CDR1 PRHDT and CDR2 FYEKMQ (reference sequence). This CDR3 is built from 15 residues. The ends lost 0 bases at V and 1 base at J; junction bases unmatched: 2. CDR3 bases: TGTGCCAGCAGCTTAGGAACAGGGGCGAACACTGAAGCTTTCTTT. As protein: CASSLGTGANTEAFF.

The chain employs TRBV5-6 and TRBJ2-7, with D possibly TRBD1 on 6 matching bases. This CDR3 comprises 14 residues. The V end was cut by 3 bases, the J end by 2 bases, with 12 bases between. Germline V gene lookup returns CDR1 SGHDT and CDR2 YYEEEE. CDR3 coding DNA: TGTGCCAGCAGCTCCCTTTGGGGGCCCTACGAGCAGTACGTC. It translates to CASSSLWGPYEQYV.

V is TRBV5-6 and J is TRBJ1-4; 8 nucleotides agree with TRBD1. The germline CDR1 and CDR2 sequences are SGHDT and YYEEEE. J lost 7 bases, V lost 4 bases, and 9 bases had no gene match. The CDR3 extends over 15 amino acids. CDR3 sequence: CASSDTGTGGEKLFF. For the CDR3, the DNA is TGTGCCAGCAGCGATACCGGGACAGGAGGTGAAAAACTGTTTTTT.

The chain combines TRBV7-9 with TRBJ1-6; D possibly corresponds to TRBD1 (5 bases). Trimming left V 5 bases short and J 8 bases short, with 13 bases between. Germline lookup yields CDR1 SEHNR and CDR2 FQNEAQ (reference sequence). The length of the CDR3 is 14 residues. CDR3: CASSPPGSHSPLHF. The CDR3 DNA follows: TGTGCCAGCAGCCCCCCAGGGTCTCATTCACCCCTCCACTTT.

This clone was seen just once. The CDR3 DNA reads as TGTGCCAGCAGCGTAGCTTCGGGGGGGCCGTCGGATACGCAGTATTTT. Its translation is CASSVASGGPSDTQYF. The rearrangement uses TRBV9 and TRBJ2-3; TRBD2 matches 8 bases. Germline lookup yields CDR1 SGDLS and CDR2 YYNGEE. The CDR3 extends over 16 amino acids. V lost 0 bases, J lost 6 bases, and 9 bases stayed unmatched.

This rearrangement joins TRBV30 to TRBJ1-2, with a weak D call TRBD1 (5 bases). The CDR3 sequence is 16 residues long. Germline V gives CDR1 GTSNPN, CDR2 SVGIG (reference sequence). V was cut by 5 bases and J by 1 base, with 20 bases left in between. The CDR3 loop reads CAWGPQSRGYNYGYTF. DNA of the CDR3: TGTGCCTGGGGTCCCCAATCTAGGGGATATAACTATGGCTACACCTTC.

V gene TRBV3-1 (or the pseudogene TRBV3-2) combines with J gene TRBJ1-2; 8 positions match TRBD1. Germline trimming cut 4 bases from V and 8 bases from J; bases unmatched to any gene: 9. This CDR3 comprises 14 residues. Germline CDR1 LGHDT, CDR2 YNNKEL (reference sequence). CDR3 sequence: CASSPRGRLRGYTF. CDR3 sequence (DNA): TGTGCCAGCAGCCCCAGGGGGCGCCTGAGGGGCTACACCTTC.

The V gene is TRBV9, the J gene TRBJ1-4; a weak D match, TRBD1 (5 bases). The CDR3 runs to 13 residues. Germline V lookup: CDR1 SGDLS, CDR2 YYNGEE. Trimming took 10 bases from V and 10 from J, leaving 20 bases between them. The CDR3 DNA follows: TGTGCCCTGCGGAGGGGTCCTCCTGGAAAACTGTTTTTT. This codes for CALRRGPPGKLFF. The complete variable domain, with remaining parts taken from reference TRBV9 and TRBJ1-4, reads DSGVTQTPKHLITATGQRVTLRCSPRSGDLSVYWYQQSLDQGLQFLIQYYNGEERAKGNILERFSAQQFPDLHSELNLSSLELGDSALYFCALRRGPPGKLFFGSGTQLSVL.

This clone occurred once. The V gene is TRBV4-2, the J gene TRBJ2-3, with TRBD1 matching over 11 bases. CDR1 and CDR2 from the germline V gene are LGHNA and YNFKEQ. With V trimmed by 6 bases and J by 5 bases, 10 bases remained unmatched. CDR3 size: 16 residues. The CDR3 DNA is TGTGCCAGCAGTGCTAAACCGGGACAGGGGGGAGATACGCAGTATTTT. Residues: CASSAKPGQGGDTQYF.

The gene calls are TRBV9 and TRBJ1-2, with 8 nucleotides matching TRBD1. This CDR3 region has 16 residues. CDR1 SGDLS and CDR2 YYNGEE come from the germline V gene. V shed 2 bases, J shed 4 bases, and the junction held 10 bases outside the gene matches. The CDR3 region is CASSVTQGAHSYGYTF. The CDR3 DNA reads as TGTGCCAGCAGCGTTACGCAGGGGGCGCACAGCTATGGCTACACCTTC.

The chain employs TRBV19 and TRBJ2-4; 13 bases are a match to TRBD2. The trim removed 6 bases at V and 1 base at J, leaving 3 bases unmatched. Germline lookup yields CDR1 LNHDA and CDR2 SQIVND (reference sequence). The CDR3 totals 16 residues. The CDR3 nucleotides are TGTGCCAGTAGCACTAGCGGGAGGGGGGCCAAAAACATTCAGTACTTC. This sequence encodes CASSTSGRGAKNIQYF.

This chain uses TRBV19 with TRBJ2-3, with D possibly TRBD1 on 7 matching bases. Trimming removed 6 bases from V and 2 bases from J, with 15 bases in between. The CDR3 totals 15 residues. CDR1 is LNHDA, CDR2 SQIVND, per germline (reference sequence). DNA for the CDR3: TGTGCCAGTAGAGGGGGGACAGCCCTCACAGATACGCAGTATTTT. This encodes CASRGGTALTDTQYF.

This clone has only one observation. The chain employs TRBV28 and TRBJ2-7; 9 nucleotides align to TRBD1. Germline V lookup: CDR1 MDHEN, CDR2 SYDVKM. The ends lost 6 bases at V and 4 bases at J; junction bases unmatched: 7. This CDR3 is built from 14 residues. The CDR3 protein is CASRVTGGGYEQYV. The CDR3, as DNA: TGTGCCAGCAGAGTGACAGGGGGGGGATACGAGCAGTACGTC.

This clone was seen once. The CDR3 DNA reads as TGTGCCAGCTCACCACAAACTAGCGGGGTCTCCTACAATGAGCAGTTCTTC. This translates into CASSPQTSGVSYNEQFF. The V and J genes are TRBV18 and TRBJ2-1; 10 nucleotides agree with TRBD2. Germline V gene data show CDR1 as KGHSH and CDR2 as LQKENI. The CDR3 sequence is 17 residues long. Unmatched junction bases numbered 3, after V lost 1 base and J lost 0 bases.

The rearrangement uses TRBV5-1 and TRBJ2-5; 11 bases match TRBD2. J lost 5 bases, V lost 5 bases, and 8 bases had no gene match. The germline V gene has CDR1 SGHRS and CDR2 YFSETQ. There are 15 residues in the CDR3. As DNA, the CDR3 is TGCGCCAGCAGAGTTAGCGGGAGGGCCGGGGAGACCCAGTACTTC. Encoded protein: CASRVSGRAGETQYF.

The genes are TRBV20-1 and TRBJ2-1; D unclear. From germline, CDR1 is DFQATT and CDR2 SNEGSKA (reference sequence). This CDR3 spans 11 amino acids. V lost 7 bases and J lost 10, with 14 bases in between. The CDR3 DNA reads TGCAGTGTCCCCCGCCTTGAGGAGCAGTTCTTC. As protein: CSVPRLEEQFF.

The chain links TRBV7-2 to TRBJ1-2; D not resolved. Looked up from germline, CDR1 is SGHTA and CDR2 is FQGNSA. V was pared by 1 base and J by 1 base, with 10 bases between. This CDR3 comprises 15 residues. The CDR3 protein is CASSLVLAVNYGYTF. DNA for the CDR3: TGTGCCAGCAGCTTAGTTCTGGCAGTTAACTATGGCTACACCTTC.

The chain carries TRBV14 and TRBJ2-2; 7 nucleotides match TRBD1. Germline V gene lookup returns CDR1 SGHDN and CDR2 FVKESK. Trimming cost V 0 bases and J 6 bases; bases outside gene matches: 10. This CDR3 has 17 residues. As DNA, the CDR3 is TGTGCCAGCAGCCAAGAAATGGGGACAGTGTTTTCCGGGGAGCTGTTTTTT. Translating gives CASSQEMGTVFSGELFF.

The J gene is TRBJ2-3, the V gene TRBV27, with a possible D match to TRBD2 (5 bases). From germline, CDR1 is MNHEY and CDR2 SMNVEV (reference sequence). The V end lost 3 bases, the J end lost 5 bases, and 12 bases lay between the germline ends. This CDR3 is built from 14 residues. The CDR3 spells CASSLRAARDTQYF. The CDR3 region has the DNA TGTGCCAGCAGTTTGAGGGCCGCCAGAGATACGCAGTATTTT.

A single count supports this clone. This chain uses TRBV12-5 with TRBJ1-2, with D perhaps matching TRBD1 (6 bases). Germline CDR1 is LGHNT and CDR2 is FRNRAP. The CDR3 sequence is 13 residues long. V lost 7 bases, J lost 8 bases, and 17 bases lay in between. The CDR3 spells CASVRFNREGYTF. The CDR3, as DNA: TGTGCTAGTGTCCGATTCAACAGGGAAGGCTACACCTTC.

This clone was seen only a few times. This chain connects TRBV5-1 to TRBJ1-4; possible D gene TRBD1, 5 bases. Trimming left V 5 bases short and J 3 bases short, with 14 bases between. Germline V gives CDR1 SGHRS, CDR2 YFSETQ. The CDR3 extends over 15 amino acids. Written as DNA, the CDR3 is TGCGCCAGCAGTATGGGGCGGTCCCCTAATGAAAAACTGTTTTTT. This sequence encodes CASSMGRSPNEKLFF.

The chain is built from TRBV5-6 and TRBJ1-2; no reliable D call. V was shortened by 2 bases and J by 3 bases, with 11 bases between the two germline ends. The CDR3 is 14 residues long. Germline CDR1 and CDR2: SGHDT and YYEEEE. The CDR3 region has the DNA TGTGCCAGCAGCTTCCGTCCCTCCTACTATGGCTACACCTTC. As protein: CASSFRPSYYGYTF.

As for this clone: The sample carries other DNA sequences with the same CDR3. Here the CDR3 reads CASSAQGEKLFF. For the CDR3, the DNA is TGTGCCAGCAGCGCCCAGGGTGAAAAACTGTTTTTT. The J gene is TRBJ1-4, the V gene TRBV5-4; weak D call: TRBD1 (5 bases). Deletions cut 4 bases from V and 7 bases from J, with 8 bases between. The CDR3 spans 12 residues. The V gene's germline CDR1 is SGHNT and CDR2 YYREEE (reference sequence).

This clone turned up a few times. CDR3 sequence (DNA): TGCAGCGTCTCCGGGATTCGGGTTGGGGCCAAAAACATTCAGTACTTC. Amino acid sequence: CSVSGIRVGAKNIQYF. The genes are TRBV29-1 and TRBJ2-4, with D possibly matching TRBD2 (5 bases). CDR1 and CDR2 from the germline V gene are SQVTM and ANQGSEA. V was clipped by 6 bases and J by 1 base, with 19 bases between them. CDR3 size: 16 residues.

The CDR3 sequence is CASSSGPGRDYGYTF. The CDR3 DNA reads TGTGCCAGCAGTTCCGGGCCAGGGAGGGACTATGGCTACACCTTC. The rearrangement links TRBV28 to TRBJ1-2, with D perhaps TRBD1 (5 bases). Deletions cut 4 bases from V and 3 bases from J, with 15 bases between. The CDR3 has 15 amino acids. Per the germline V gene, CDR1 is MDHEN and CDR2 is SYDVKM.

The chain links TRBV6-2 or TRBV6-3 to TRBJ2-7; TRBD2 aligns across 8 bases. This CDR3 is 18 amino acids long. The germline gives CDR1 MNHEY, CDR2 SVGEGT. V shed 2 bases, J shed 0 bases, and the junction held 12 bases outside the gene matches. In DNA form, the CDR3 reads TGTGCCAGCAGTTACGACTTAAGGCGTAGCGGGAACTCCTACGAGCAGTACGTC. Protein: CASSYDLRRSGNSYEQYV.